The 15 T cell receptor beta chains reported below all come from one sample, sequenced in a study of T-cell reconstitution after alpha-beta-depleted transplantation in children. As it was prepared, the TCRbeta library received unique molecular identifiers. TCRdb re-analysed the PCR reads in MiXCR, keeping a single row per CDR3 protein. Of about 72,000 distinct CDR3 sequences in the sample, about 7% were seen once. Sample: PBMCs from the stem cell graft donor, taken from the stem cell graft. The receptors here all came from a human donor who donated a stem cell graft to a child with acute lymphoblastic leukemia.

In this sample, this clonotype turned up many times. The CDR3 reads CASSTRTALNTEAFF. The CDR3 nucleotides read TGTGCCAGTAGTACACGGACAGCCTTGAACACTGAAGCTTTCTTT. The chain combines TRBV19 with TRBJ1-1; TRBD1 might be the D (6 bases). CDR1 and CDR2 from the germline V gene are LNHDA and SQIVND (reference sequence). This CDR3 has 15 residues. V was pared by 4 bases and J by 0 bases, with 12 bases between.

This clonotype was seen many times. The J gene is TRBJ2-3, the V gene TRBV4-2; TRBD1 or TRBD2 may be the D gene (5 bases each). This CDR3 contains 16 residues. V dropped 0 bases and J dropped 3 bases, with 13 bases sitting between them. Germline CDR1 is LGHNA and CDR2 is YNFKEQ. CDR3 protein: CASSQEGPPRTDTQYF. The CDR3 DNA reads TGTGCCAGCAGCCAAGAGGGACCCCCGCGGACAGATACGCAGTATTTT.

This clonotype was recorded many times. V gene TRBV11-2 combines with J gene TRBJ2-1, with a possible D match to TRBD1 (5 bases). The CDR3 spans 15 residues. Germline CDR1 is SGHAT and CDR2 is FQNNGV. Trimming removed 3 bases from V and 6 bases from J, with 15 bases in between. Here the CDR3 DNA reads TGTGCCAGCAGCTTTAAACCTATAGGGGCCAATGAGCAGTTCTTC. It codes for CASSFKPIGANEQFF.

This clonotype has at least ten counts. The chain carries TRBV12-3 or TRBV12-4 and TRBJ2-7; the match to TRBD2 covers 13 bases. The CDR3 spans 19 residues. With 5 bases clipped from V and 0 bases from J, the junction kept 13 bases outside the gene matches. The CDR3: CASSLSGTSGVWSSYEQYF. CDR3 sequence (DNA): TGTGCCAGCAGTCTTAGCGGGACTAGCGGGGTATGGAGCTCCTACGAGCAGTACTTC.

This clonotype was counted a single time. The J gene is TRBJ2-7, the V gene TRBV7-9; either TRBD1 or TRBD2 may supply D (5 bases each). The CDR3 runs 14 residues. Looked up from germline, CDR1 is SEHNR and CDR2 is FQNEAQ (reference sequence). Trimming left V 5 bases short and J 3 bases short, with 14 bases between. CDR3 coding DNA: TGTGCCAGCAGCAAGGGACGTAGCTTCTACGAGCAGTACTTC. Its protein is CASSKGRSFYEQYF.

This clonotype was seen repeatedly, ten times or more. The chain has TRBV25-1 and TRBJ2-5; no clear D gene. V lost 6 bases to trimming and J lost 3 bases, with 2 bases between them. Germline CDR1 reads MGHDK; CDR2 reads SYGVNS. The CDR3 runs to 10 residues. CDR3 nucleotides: TGTGCCAGCAGGAAAGAGACCCAGTACTTC. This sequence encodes CASRKETQYF. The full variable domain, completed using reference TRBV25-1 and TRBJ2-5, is EADIYQTPRYLVIGTGKKITLECSQTMGHDKMYWYQQDPGMELHLIHYSYGVNSTEKGDLSSESTVSRIRTEHFPLTLESARPSHTSQYLCASRKETQYFGPGTRLLVL.

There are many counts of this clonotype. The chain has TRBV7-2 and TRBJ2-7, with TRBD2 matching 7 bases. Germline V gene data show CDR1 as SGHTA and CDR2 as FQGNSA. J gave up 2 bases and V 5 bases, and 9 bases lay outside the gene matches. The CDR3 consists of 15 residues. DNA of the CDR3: TGTGCCAGCAGCCTCCAAGCGGGGCCCGCCTACGAGCAGTACTTC. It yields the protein CASSLQAGPAYEQYF.

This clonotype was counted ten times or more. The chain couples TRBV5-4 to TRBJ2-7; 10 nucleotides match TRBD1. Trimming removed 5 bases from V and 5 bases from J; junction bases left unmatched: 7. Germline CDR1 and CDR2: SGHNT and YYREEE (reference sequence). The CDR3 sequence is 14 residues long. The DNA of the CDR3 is TGTGCCAGCAGTTCCGGGACAGGGGTCCACGAGCAGTACTTC. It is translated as CASSSGTGVHEQYF.

The CDR3 reads CASSYSTFGRASGGQFF. The CDR3 nucleotides read TGTGCCAGCAGTTACTCGACCTTTGGGCGGGCCTCAGGGGGGCAGTTCTTC. V gene TRBV6-2 or TRBV6-3 combines with J gene TRBJ2-1; 7 positions agree with TRBD1. The V segment lost 0 bases and the J segment 12 bases; nucleotides outside the gene matches: 17. Germline CDR1 and CDR2: MNHEY and SVGEGT. The CDR3 is 17 amino acids.

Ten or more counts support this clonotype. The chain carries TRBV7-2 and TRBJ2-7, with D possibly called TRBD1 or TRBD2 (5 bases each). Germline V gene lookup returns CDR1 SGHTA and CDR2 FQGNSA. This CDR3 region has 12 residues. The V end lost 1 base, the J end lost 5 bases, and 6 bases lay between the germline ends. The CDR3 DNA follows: TGTGCCAGCAGCTTAGTGGGGGACGAGCAGTACTTC. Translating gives CASSLVGDEQYF.

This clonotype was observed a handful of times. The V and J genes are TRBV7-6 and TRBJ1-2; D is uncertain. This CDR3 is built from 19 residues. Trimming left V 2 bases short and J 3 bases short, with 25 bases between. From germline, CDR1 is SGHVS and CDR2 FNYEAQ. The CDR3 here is CASSLNPLLYWGVDYGYTF. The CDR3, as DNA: TGTGCCAGCAGCTTAAACCCCCTATTATATTGGGGAGTTGACTATGGCTACACCTTC.

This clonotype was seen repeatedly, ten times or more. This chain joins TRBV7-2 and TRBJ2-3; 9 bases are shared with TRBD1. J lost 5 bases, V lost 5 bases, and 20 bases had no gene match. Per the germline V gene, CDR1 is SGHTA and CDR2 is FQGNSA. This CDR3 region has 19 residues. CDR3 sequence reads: CASSPGVRWPGQGVDTQYF. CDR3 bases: TGTGCCAGCAGCCCAGGGGTTCGGTGGCCGGGACAGGGAGTAGATACGCAGTATTTT.

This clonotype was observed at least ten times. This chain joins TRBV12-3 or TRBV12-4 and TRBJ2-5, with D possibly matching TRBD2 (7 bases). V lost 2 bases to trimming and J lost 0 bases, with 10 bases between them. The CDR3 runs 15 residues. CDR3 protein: CASSLRGGYQETQYF. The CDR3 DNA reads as TGTGCCAGCAGTTTAAGGGGGGGGTACCAAGAGACCCAGTACTTC.

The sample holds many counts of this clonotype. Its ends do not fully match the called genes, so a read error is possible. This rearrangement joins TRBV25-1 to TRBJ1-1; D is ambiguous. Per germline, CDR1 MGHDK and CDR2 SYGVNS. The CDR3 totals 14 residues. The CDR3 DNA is TGTGCCAGCAGTGAATCCTCAGAGAACACTGAACCTTTCTTT. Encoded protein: CASSESSENTEPFF.

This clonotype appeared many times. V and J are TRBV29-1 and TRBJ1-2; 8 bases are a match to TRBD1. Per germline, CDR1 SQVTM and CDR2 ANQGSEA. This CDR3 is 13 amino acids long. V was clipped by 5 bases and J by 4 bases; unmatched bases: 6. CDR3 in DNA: TGCAGCGTTCCCCAGGACAGGGCCTATGGCTACACCTTC. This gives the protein CSVPQDRAYGYTF.